The clone carrying this TCR beta chain was picked up many times. MiXCR was run by TCRdb on the RT-PCR reads, yielding one entry per CDR3 protein. Among about 680,000 distinct CDR3 sequences listed, about 14% were seen once. Trimming cost V 2 bases and J 4 bases; bases outside gene matches: 3. CDR3 length equals 13 residues. Germline V CDR1 and CDR2: DFQATT, SNEGSKA (reference sequence). The V and J genes are TRBV20-1 and TRBJ2-5, with 8 positions matching TRBD2. What was sequenced was memory CD4+ T cells from blood. The clonotype comes from a female donor in good health, serving as a healthy control. In DNA form, the CDR3 reads TGCAGTGCTAGACCCAGCGGGAGAGAGACCCAGTACTTC. Its translation: CSARPSGRETQYF.